The 6 T cell receptor beta chains listed next were all sequenced from one sample in a study of hypomethylating agent response in myelodysplastic syndrome (dated by TCRdb to the early 2020s). The library came from the immunoSEQ multiplex PCR assay. TCRdb took this table from immuneACCESS and kept in-frame rearrangements with V and J called. Such tables lack part of the clones; where checked against another copy, unresolved V genes explain under half of the gap, and the rest is unexplained. The sample has about 5,900 clones on record, 87% of them singletons. The top ten clonotypes cover about 15% of the sample. Source: bone marrow, taken before or after starting hypomethylating agent treatment for myelodysplastic syndrome (not recorded which). These receptors all stem from a human donor with myelodysplastic syndrome.

The V and J genes are TRBV7-3 and TRBJ1-1; D unresolved. The germline V gene encodes CDR1 SGHTA and CDR2 FQGTGA. Deletions cut 1 base from V and 8 bases from J, with 11 bases between. The CDR3 covers 13 residues. CDR3 region: CASSLNRGDEAFF. The CDR3 coding sequence is TGTGCCAGCAGCTTAAATCGGGGTGACGAAGCTTTCTTT.

A few counts support this clone. This rearrangement joins TRBV4-1 to TRBJ1-2, with 8 bases identical to TRBD1. Germline-derived CDR1 and CDR2 are MGHRA and YSYEKL. The CDR3 has 15 amino acids. V lost 6 bases, J lost 6 bases, and 12 bases stayed unmatched. DNA of the CDR3: TGCGCCAGCAGTGGAGGACAGGGCTCTGTCGATGGCTACACCTTC. Translated: CASSGGQGSVDGYTF.

The V call is TRBV7-2, the J call TRBJ1-4, with D unclear. V was shortened by 4 bases and J by 0 bases, with 9 bases between the two germline ends. The CDR3 runs 15 residues. Germline loops: CDR1 SGHTA, CDR2 FQGNSA. The CDR3, as DNA: TGTGCCAGCAGCTCGACTCCTGCAACTAATGAAAAACTGTTTTTT. This gives the protein CASSSTPATNEKLFF. The whole variable domain, filled in from reference TRBV7-2 and TRBJ1-4, reads GAGVSQSPSNKVTEKGKDVELRCDPISGHTALYWYRQSLGQGLEFLIYFQGNSAPDKSGLPSDRFSAERTGGSVSTLTIQRTQQEDSAVYLCASSSTPATNEKLFFGSGTQLSVL.

CDR3 sequence: CASSYGGTEAFF. The CDR3 bases are TGTGCCAGCAGTTACGGGGGTACTGAAGCTTTCTTT. The chain has TRBV6-5 and TRBJ1-1; TRBD1 is a possible D gene (5 bases). Trimming removed 2 bases at V and 5 bases at J, with 6 bases between. This CDR3 has 12 amino acids. Germline CDR1 reads MNHEY; CDR2 reads SVGAGI.

The chain recombines TRBV6-1 with TRBJ2-3, with D unclear. The V gene's germline CDR1 is MNHNS and CDR2 SASEGT. This CDR3 has 11 amino acids. V lost 8 bases and J 3 bases, leaving 6 bases between the germline ends. The CDR3 DNA is TGTGCCAGCCTCGAGACAGATACGCAGTATTTT. This encodes CASLETDTQYF.

V usage is TRBV2 and J usage is TRBJ2-1; D not resolved. The CDR3 is made up of 13 amino acids. The germline V and J ends were trimmed by 6 bases and 2 bases, with 8 bases remaining between them. Germline lookup yields CDR1 SNHLY and CDR2 FYNNEI. In DNA, the CDR3 is TGTGCCAGCAGACAGAACACCTACAATGAGCAGTTCTTC. This codes for CASRQNTYNEQFF.